This T cell receptor beta chain comes out of a study of OX40 agonist ivuxolimab in advanced cancers. Study-level information: Patients were treated with ivuxolimab, an agonistic anti-OX40 (CD134) antibody.

Repertoires were generated with immunoSEQ multiplex PCR, while TCRdb's copy carries only in-frame clones and drops some. The data show 70,000 to 85,000 clones, 85% seen once. The ends lost 2 bases at V and 6 bases at J; junction bases unmatched: 8. CDR3 length equals 16 residues. Germline loops: CDR1 LGHNA, CDR2 YSLEER. Patients had blood sampled at baseline and again on cycle 4 day 1 and cycle 7 day 1. The chain uses TRBV4-3 and TRBJ1-2, with TRBD1 matching 11 bases. This sequence was found in an adult with an advanced solid tumor such as melanoma, head and neck, liver or kidney cancer. Sequences were derived from CD4+ or CD8+ T cells sorted from blood, sampled in a trial of the OX40 agonist ivuxolimab. CDR3 nucleotide sequence: TGCGCCAGCAGCCAATTAACCGGGACAGGGGGAGATGGCTACACCTTC. Protein sequence: CASSQLTGTGGDGYTF.